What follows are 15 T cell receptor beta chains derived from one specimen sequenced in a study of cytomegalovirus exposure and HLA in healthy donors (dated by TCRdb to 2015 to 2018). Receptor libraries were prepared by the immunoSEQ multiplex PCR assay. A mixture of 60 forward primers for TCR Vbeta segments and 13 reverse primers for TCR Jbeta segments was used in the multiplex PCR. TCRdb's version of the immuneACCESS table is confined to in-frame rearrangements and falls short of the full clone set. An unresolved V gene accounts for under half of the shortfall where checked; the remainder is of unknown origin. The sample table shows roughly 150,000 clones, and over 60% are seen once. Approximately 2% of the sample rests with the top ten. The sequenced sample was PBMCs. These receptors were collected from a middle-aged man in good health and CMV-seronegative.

The CDR3 DNA is TGTGCCAGCAGCTTGGTGGGGAGCTCCTACGAGCAGTACTTC. Translating gives CASSLVGSSYEQYF. The J gene is TRBJ2-7, the V gene TRBV5-4; weak D call: TRBD2 (5 bases). Trimming removed 0 bases from V and 0 bases from J, with 7 bases in between. The germline V gene has CDR1 SGHNT and CDR2 YYREEE (reference sequence). The CDR3 runs 14 residues.

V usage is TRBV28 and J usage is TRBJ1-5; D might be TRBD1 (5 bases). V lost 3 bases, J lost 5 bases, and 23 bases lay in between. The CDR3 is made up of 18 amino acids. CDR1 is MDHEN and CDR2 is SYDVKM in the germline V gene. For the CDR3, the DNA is TGTGCCAGCAGTTTTCGGTTTTGGGGACGGGGAGGGGATCAGCCCCAGCATTTT. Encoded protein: CASSFRFWGRGGDQPQHF.

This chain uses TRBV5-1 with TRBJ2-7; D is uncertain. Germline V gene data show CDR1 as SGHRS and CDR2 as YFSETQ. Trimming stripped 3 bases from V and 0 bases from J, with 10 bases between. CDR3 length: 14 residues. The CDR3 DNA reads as TGCGCCAGCAGCTCCGGTAGAAGCTCCTACGAGCAGTACTTC. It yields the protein CASSSGRSSYEQYF. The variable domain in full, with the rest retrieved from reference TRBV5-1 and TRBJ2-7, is KAGVTQTPRYLIKTRGQQVTLSCSPISGHRSVSWYQQTPGQGLQFLFEYFSETQRNKGNFPGRFSGRQFSNSRSEMNVSTLELGDSALYLCASSSGRSSYEQYFGPGTRLTVT.

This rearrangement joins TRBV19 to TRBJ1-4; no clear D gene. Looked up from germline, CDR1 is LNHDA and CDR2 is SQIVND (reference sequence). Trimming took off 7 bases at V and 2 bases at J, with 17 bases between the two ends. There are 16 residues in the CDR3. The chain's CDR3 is CASTPGGGPTNEKLFF. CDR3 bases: TGTGCCAGTACTCCGGGAGGAGGGCCTACTAATGAAAAACTGTTTTTT.

The CDR3 loop reads CASSLGTGGVDTEAFF. CDR3 coding DNA: TGTGCCAGCAGCTTGGGGACAGGGGGCGTGGACACTGAAGCTTTCTTT. The rearrangement uses TRBV7-9 and TRBJ1-1; 12 nucleotides align to TRBD1. CDR1 and CDR2 (germline): SEHNR, FQNEAQ (reference sequence). V was pared by 3 bases and J by 3 bases, with 5 bases of the junction left unmatched. The length of the CDR3 is 16 residues.

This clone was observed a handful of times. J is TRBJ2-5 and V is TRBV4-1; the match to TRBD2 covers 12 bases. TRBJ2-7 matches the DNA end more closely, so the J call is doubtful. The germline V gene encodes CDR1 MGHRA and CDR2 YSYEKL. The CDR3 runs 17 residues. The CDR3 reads CASSQGTSGVLQYEQYF. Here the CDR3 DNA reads TGCGCCAGCAGCCAAGGGACTAGCGGGGTCCTTCAATACGAGCAGTACTTC.

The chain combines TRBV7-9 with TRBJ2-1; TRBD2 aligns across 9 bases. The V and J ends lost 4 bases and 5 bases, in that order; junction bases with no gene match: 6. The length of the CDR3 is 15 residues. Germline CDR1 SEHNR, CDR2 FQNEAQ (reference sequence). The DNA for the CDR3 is TGTGCCAGCAGCTCCTTAGCGGGGGTAAACAATGAGCAGTTCTTC. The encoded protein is CASSSLAGVNNEQFF.

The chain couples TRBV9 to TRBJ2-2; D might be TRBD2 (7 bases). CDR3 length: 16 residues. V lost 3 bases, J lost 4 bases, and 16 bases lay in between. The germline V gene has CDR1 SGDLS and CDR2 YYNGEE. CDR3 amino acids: CASSDLRGGATGELFF. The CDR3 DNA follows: TGTGCCAGCAGCGATCTAAGGGGGGGGGCCACCGGGGAGCTGTTTTTT.

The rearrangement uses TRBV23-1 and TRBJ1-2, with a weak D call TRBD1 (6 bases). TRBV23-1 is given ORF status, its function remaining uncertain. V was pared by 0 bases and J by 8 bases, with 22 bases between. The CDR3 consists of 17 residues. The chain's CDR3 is CASSQSQVRGEAYGYTF. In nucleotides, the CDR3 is TGCGCCAGCAGTCAATCCCAGGTCAGGGGAGAGGCTTACGGCTACACCTTC.

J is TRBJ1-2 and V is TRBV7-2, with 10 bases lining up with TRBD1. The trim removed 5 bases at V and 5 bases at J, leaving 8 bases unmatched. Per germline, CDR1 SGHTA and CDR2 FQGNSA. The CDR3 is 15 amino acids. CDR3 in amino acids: CASSGGDRGLYGYTF. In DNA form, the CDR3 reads TGTGCCAGCAGCGGAGGGGACAGGGGACTTTATGGCTACACCTTC.

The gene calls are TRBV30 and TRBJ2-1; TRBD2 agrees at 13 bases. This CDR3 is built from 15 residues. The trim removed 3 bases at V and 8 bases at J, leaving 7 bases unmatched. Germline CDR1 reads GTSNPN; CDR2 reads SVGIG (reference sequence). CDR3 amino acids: CAWSYGLAGVYEQFF. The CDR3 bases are TGTGCCTGGAGCTACGGACTAGCGGGAGTATATGAGCAGTTCTTC.

For the CDR3, the DNA is TGCGCCAGCCCGAAAGGACTAGCGGGGGGGCGAGTCGGCCCAGATACGCAGTATTTT. Its protein is CASPKGLAGGRVGPDTQYF. The chain couples TRBV5-1 to TRBJ2-3, with 15 bases aligning to TRBD2. Germline CDR1 reads SGHRS; CDR2 reads YFSETQ. With 7 bases clipped from V and 4 bases from J, the junction kept 16 bases outside the gene matches. The CDR3 totals 19 residues.

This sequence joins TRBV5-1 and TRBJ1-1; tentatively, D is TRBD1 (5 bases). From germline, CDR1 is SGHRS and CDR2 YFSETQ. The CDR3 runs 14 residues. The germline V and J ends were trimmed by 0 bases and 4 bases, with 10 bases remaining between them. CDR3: CASSLGQLGTEAFF. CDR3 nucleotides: TGCGCCAGCAGCTTGGGACAGTTGGGCACTGAAGCTTTCTTT.

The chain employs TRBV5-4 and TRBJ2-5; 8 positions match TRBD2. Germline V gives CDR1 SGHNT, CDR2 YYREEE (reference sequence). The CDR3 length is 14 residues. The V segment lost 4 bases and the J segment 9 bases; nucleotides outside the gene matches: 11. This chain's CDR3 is CASSPRTSLEAQYF. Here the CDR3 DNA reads TGTGCCAGCAGCCCGCGGACTAGCCTGGAGGCCCAGTACTTC.

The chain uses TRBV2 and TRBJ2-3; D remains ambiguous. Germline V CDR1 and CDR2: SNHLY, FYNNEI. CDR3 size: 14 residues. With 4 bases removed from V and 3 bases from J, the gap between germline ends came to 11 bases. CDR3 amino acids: CASSVWVATDTQYF. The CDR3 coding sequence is TGTGCCAGCAGTGTGTGGGTAGCAACAGATACGCAGTATTTT.